Following are 22 T cell receptor beta chains from one sample sequenced in a study of T cells in Graves' hyperthyroidism and ophthalmopathy. RNA transcripts gave rise to amplified TCR beta CDR3 regions. HTBI primers drove first-round RT-PCR of the TCR CDR3. Each CDR3 protein is one row after TCRdb ran MiXCR on the multiplex PCR reads. Among under 750,000 distinct CDR3 sequences listed, roughly a sixth were seen once. What was sequenced was blood. The receptors were gathered from a woman between 45 and 65 years old with Graves' hyperthyroidism that later progressed to Graves' ophthalmopathy.

J is TRBJ2-7 and V is TRBV6-1; 9 bases fit TRBD1. The CDR3 contains 15 residues. Per germline, CDR1 MNHNS and CDR2 SASEGT. V shed 8 bases, J shed 3 bases, and the junction held 11 bases outside the gene matches. The DNA for the CDR3 is TGTGCCAGCCTGGGTGACAGGGGGAGATTCTACGAGCAGTACTTC. This encodes CASLGDRGRFYEQYF.

The rearrangement links TRBV15 to TRBJ1-3; weak D call: TRBD1 (5 bases). The length of the CDR3 is 17 residues. Looked up from germline, CDR1 is LNHNV and CDR2 is YYDKDF (reference sequence). Trimming stripped 0 bases from V and 0 bases from J, with 12 bases between. CDR3 DNA sequence: TGTGCCACCAGCAGAGAGCGGGGGTTGTACTCTGGAAACACCATATATTTT. Translation gives CATSRERGLYSGNTIYF.

There are many counts of this clonotype. The V call is TRBV12-3 or TRBV12-4, the J call TRBJ2-7; 7 positions match TRBD1. V lost 4 bases and J lost 5; bases outside the gene matches: 8. This CDR3 is built from 14 residues. The CDR3 DNA sequence: TGTGCCAGCAGTTCGACAGGGTCTTCTCACGAGCAGTACTTC. Encoded protein: CASSSTGSSHEQYF.

This clonotype has ten or more counts. The chain joins TRBV7-9 to TRBJ2-5; D unresolved. The ends were cut back, 5 bases at V and 0 bases at J, with 7 bases in the middle. The germline V gene has CDR1 SEHNR and CDR2 FQNEAQ (reference sequence). The CDR3 sequence is 13 residues long. The CDR3 sequence: CASSAWDQETQYF. Written as DNA, the CDR3 is TGTGCCAGCAGCGCCTGGGACCAAGAGACCCAGTACTTC.

This chain joins TRBV10-3 and TRBJ2-3, with no clear D. Germline CDR1 and CDR2: ENHRY and SYGVKD. Deletions cut 6 bases from V and 3 bases from J, with 13 bases between. CDR3 length equals 14 residues. In nucleotides, the CDR3 is TGTGCCATCAGCCTCGGAGACTCAACAGATACGCAGTATTTT. Amino acid sequence: CAISLGDSTDTQYF.

At least ten counts were recorded for this clonotype. J is TRBJ1-1 and V is TRBV2; D uncertain. CDR1 and CDR2 from the germline V gene are SNHLY and FYNNEI. V lost 6 bases, J lost 11 bases, and 19 bases lay in between. CDR3 length: 13 residues. The CDR3 sequence: CASRSGFGLGAFF. The CDR3 region has the DNA TGTGCCAGCAGGTCGGGGTTTGGCTTGGGCGCTTTCTTT.

This clonotype was counted many times. This chain uses TRBV18 with TRBJ2-3; 11 bases map to TRBD1. Losses at the gene ends were 6 bases for V and 1 base for J; bases not matched to a gene: 6. The CDR3 runs to 16 residues. CDR1 is KGHSH, CDR2 LQKENI, per germline. Here the CDR3 reads CASSVGTGGRTDTQYF. CDR3 sequence (DNA): TGTGCCAGCTCGGTTGGGACAGGGGGACGCACAGATACGCAGTATTTT.

The CDR3 protein is CASSPPMGYEQYF. The CDR3 region has the DNA TGTGCCAGCAGTCCACCCATGGGCTACGAGCAGTACTTC. The chain uses TRBV12-3 or TRBV12-4 and TRBJ2-7; D is ambiguous. CDR3 length: 13 residues. Trimming removed 5 bases at V and 3 bases at J, with 11 bases between.

A single count supports this clonotype. This chain connects TRBV29-1 to TRBJ2-2; TRBD1 or TRBD2 may be the D gene (6 bases each). The CDR3 runs 12 residues. The germline gives CDR1 SQVTM, CDR2 ANQGSEA. The ends were cut back, 2 bases at V and 8 bases at J, with 9 bases in the middle. CDR3 in DNA: TGCAGCGTTGAATGGGGGGCTGGGGAGCTGTTTTTT. Translation: CSVEWGAGELFF.

This clonotype was seen a handful of times. The V and J genes are TRBV6-1 and TRBJ1-2; D is perhaps TRBD1 (5 bases). Germline CDR1 and CDR2: MNHNS and SASEGT. V was shortened by 5 bases and J by 7 bases, with 14 bases between the two germline ends. The CDR3 is 13 amino acids. CDR3 nucleotides: TGTGCCAGCAGTCGTCTAGGGGTCGGTGGCTACACCTTC. It specifies CASSRLGVGGYTF.

This clonotype was observed many times. V gene TRBV30 combines with J gene TRBJ1-1; D remains unclear. Germline CDR1 reads GTSNPN; CDR2 reads SVGIG (reference sequence). The V and J ends lost 4 bases and 14 bases respectively, with 14 bases between them. The CDR3 contains 10 residues. This CDR3 is CAWMSRPSFF. The DNA of the CDR3 is TGTGCCTGGATGTCCCGCCCGTCCTTCTTT.

This clonotype was seen repeatedly, ten times or more. The chain joins TRBV3-1 to TRBJ2-7, with TRBD1 as a possible D gene (6 bases). V was clipped by 4 bases and J by 6 bases, with 10 bases between them. From germline, CDR1 is LGHDT and CDR2 YNNKEL (reference sequence). The CDR3 totals 12 residues. The CDR3 DNA reads as TGTGCCAGCAGCCCAACAGGGTTCGAGCAGTACTTC. Encoded protein: CASSPTGFEQYF.

V gene TRBV5-1 combines with J gene TRBJ2-7; tentatively, D is TRBD1 or TRBD2 (5 bases each). The V and J ends lost 3 bases and 3 bases respectively, with 19 bases between them. CDR1 and CDR2 (germline): SGHRS, YFSETQ. This CDR3 has 16 amino acids. The CDR3 bases are TGCGCCAGCAGCTCCCCCGACAGCGGTAATTACTACGAGCAGTACTTC. Its protein product is CASSSPDSGNYYEQYF.

Ten or more counts support this clonotype. The chain employs TRBV20-1 and TRBJ1-4; the D is unclear. V was trimmed by 4 bases and J by 7 bases, leaving 16 bases between them. Germline V gene lookup returns CDR1 DFQATT and CDR2 SNEGSKA (reference sequence). This CDR3 is built from 14 residues. The CDR3 sequence: CSAIPDAFGEKLFF. Written as DNA, the CDR3 is TGCAGTGCTATCCCGGACGCTTTCGGTGAAAAACTGTTTTTT.

V is TRBV13 and J is TRBJ1-3; 7 nucleotides agree with TRBD1. This CDR3 has 16 amino acids. Unmatched junction bases numbered 9, after V lost 3 bases and J lost 4 bases. Per germline, CDR1 PRHDT and CDR2 FYEKMQ (reference sequence). CDR3 DNA: TGTGCCAGCAGCTTGGGGGACAGTCATGGGGGAAACACCATATATTTT. Its protein product is CASSLGDSHGGNTIYF.

This clonotype occurred once. The genes are TRBV7-9 and TRBJ2-4, with a possible D match to TRBD2 (5 bases). CDR1 and CDR2 from the germline V gene are SEHNR and FQNEAQ (reference sequence). This CDR3 is 16 amino acids long. The V gene lost 2 bases and the J gene lost 6 bases, with 17 bases spanning the gap. The CDR3 reads CASSLILGSGRNIQYF. CDR3 bases: TGTGCCAGCAGCTTAATCCTCGGCTCGGGGAGAAACATTCAGTACTTC.

This clonotype was counted at least ten times. The chain links TRBV20-1 to TRBJ1-6, with D possibly matching TRBD1 (5 bases). Germline V CDR1 and CDR2: DFQATT, SNEGSKA (reference sequence). The CDR3 loop spans 15 amino acids. V was clipped by 0 bases and J by 5 bases, with 11 bases between them. The CDR3 sequence is CSARDSRGNNSPLHF. In DNA, the CDR3 is TGCAGTGCTAGAGATAGTAGGGGAAATAATTCACCCCTCCACTTT.

This clonotype was recorded a few times. A read error may explain this, as a much larger clone is one base away. The chain is built from TRBV20-1 and TRBJ2-7; D gene ambiguous. Per germline, CDR1 DFQATT and CDR2 SNEGSKA (reference sequence). The V and J ends lost 3 bases and 9 bases respectively, with 12 bases between them. This CDR3 has 11 amino acids. CDR3 sequence (DNA): TGCAGTGCTAGGGTCGCGTCCGGGCAGTACTTC. Translation: CSARVASGQYF.

Comments on this clonotype: This sequence may be a read error, since a much larger clone differs from it by one base. This chain connects TRBV6-2 or TRBV6-3 to TRBJ1-2, with D possibly TRBD1 on 5 matching bases. This CDR3 region has 18 residues. V was cut by 1 base and J by 0 bases, with 18 bases left in between. The germline gives CDR1 MNHEY, CDR2 SVGEGT. The CDR3 region is CASSYFFVGAASNYGYTF. DNA of the CDR3: TGTGCCAGCAGTTACTTTTTCGTCGGGGCAGCTTCTAACTATGGCTACACCTTC.

In this sample, this clonotype turned up a few times. The chain joins TRBV7-9 to TRBJ2-3, with D possibly matching TRBD1 (5 bases). Germline CDR1 reads SEHNR; CDR2 reads FQNEAQ (reference sequence). With 3 bases removed from V and 4 bases from J, the gap between germline ends came to 11 bases. The CDR3 totals 14 residues. This CDR3 reads CASSLDTHSDTQYF. CDR3 nucleotides: TGTGCCAGCAGCTTGGACACGCATTCAGATACGCAGTATTTT.

There are a few counts of this clonotype. The V and J genes are TRBV7-2 and TRBJ1-5; the D is unclear. Trimming left V 5 bases short and J 6 bases short, with 14 bases between. The V gene's germline CDR1 is SGHTA and CDR2 FQGNSA. The CDR3 runs 14 residues. CDR3 DNA: TGTGCCAGCAGCCCAGCGGGGTTAGGTCAGCCCCAGCATTTT. This codes for CASSPAGLGQPQHF.

This clonotype was seen ten or more times. DNA of the CDR3: TGTGCCAGCAACCTCGGGGGATTCGTCACAGATACGCAGTATTTT. Protein sequence: CASNLGGFVTDTQYF. This sequence joins TRBV2 and TRBJ2-3, with D perhaps TRBD2 (6 bases). The CDR3 is made up of 15 amino acids. The germline V and J ends were trimmed by 7 bases and 2 bases, with 16 bases remaining between them. Germline lookup yields CDR1 SNHLY and CDR2 FYNNEI. The entire variable domain, with the rest obtained from reference TRBV2 and TRBJ2-3, is as follows: EPEVTQTPSHQVTQMGQEVILRCVPISNHLYFYWYRQILGQKVEFLVSFYNNEISEKSEIFDDQFSVERPDGSNFTLKIRSTKLEDSAMYFCASNLGGFVTDTQYFGPGTRLTVL.